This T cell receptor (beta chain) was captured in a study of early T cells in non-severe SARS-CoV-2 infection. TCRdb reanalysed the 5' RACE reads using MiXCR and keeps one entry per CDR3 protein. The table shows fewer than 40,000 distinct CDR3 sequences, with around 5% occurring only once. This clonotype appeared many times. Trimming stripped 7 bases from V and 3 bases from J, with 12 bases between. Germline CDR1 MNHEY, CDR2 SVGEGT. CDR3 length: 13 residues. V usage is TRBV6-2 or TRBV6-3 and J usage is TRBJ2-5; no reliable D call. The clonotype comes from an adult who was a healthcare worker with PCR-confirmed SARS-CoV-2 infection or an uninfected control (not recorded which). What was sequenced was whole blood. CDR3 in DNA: TGTGCCAGCAAACTACCCATCAAAGAGACCCAGTACTTC. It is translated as CASKLPIKETQYF.